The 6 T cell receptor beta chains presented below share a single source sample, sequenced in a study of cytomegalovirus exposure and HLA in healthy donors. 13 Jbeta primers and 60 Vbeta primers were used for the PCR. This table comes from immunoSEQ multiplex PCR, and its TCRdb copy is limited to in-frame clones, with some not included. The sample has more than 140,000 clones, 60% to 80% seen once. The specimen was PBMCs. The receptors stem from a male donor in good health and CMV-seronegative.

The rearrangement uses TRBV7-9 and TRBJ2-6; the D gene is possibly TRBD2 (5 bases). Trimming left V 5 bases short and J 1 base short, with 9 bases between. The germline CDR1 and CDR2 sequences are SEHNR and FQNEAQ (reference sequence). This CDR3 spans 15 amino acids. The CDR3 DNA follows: TGTGCCAGCAGCCCACCGGGGTCTGGGGCCAACGTCCTGACTTTC. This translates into CASSPPGSGANVLTF.

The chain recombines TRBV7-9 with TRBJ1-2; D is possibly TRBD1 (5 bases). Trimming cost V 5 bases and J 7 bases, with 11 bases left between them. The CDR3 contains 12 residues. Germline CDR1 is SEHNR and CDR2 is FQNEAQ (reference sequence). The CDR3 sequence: CASSPDSSGYTF. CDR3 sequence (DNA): TGTGCCAGCAGCCCCGACAGCTCTGGCTACACCTTC.

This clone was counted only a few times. Written as DNA, the CDR3 is TGTGCCAGCAGCCTAGCGGGAGGGCCGGAGACCCAGTACTTC. Translation: CASSLAGGPETQYF. This chain uses TRBV27 with TRBJ2-5; TRBD2 agrees at 12 bases. This CDR3 comprises 14 residues. V shed 6 bases, J shed 5 bases, and the junction held 4 bases outside the gene matches. The germline V gene encodes CDR1 MNHEY and CDR2 SMNVEV (reference sequence).

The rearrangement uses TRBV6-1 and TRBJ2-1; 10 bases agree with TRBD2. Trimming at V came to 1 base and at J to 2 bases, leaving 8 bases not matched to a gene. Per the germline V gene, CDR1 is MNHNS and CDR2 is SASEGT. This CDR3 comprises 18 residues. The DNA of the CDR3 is TGTGCCAGCAGTGAAGGGCAACTAGCGGGATTCGCCTACAATGAGCAGTTCTTC. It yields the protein CASSEGQLAGFAYNEQFF.

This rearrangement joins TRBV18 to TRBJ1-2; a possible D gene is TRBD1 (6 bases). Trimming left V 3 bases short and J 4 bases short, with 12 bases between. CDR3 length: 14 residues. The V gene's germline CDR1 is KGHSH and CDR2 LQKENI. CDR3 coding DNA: TGTGCCAGCTCACCCCCGGGCAGGGGCTATGGCTACACCTTC. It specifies CASSPPGRGYGYTF.

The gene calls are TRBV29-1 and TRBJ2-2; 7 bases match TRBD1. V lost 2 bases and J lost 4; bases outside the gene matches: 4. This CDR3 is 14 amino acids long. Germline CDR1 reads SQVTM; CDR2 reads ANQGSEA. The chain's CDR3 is CSVERGLGTGELFF. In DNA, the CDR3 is TGCAGCGTTGAAAGGGGGCTGGGCACCGGGGAGCTGTTTTTT.